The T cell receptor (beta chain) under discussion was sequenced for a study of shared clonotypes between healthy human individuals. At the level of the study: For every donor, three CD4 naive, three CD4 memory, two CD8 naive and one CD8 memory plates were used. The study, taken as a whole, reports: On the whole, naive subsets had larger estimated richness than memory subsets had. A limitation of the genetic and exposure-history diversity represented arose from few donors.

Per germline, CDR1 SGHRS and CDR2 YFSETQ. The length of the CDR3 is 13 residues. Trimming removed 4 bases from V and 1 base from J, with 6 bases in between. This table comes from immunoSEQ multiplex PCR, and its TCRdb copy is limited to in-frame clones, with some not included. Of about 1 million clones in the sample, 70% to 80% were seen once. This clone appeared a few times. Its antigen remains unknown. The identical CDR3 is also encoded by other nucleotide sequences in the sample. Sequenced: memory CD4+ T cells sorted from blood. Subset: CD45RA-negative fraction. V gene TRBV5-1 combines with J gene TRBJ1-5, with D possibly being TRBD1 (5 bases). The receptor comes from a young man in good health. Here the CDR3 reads CASSRDSNQPQHF. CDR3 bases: TGCGCCAGCAGCAGGGACAGCAATCAGCCCCAGCATTTT.